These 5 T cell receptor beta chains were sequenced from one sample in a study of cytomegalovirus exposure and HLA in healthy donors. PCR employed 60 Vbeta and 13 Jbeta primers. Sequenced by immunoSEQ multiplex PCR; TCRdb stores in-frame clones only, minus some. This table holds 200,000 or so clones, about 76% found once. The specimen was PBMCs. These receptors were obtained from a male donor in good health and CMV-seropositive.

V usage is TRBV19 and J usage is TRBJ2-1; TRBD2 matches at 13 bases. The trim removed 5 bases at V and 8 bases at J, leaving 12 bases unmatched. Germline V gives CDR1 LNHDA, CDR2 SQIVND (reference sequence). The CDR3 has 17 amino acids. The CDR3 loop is CASSEPLRLAGGDEQFF. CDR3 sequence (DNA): TGTGCCAGTAGTGAACCCCTGAGACTAGCGGGAGGCGATGAGCAGTTCTTC.

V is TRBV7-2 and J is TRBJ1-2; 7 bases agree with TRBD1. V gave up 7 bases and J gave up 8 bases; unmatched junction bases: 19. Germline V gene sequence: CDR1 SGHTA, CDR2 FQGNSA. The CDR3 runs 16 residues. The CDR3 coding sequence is TGTGCCAGCACCCAATTGGTAGAGGGGGCGCGAGGAGGCTACACCTTC. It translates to CASTQLVEGARGGYTF. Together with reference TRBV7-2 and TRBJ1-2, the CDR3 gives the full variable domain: GAGVSQSPSNKVTEKGKDVELRCDPISGHTALYWYRQSLGQGLEFLIYFQGNSAPDKSGLPSDRFSAERTGGSVSTLTIQRTQQEDSAVYLCASTQLVEGARGGYTFGSGTRLTVV.

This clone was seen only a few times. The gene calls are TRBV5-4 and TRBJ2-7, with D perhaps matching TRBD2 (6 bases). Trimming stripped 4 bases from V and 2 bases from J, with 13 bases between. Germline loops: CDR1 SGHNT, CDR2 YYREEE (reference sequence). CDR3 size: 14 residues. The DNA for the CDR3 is TGTGCCAGCAGCCAGCCCGGGACTGCCTACGAGCAGTACTTC. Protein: CASSQPGTAYEQYF.

The CDR3 spells CASSQVTGGPEPQHF. The DNA for the CDR3 is TGCGCCAGCAGCCAGGTAACAGGGGGCCCAGAGCCCCAGCATTTT. V gene TRBV4-1 combines with J gene TRBJ1-5; 9 bases map to TRBD1. This CDR3 is built from 15 residues. J was trimmed by 8 bases and V by 3 bases; bases with no gene match: 8. Germline V gives CDR1 MGHRA, CDR2 YSYEKL.

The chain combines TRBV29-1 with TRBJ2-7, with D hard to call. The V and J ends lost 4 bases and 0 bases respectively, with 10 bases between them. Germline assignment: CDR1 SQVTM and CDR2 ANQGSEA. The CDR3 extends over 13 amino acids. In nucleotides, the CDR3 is TGCAGCGTTGCGGTGTTAAGCTCCTACGAGCAGTACTTC. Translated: CSVAVLSSYEQYF.